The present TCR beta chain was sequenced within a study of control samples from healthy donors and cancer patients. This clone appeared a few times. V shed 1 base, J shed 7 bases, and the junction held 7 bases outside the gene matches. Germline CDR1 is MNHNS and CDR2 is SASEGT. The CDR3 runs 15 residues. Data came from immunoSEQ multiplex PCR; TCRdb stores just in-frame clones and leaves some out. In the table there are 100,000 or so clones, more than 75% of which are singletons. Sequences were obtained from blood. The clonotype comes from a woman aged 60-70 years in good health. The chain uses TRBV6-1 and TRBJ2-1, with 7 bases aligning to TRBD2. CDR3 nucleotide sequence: TGTGCCAGCAGTGAAGGGGGGGGAGGTAGGAATGAGCAGTTCTTC. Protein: CASSEGGGGRNEQFF.